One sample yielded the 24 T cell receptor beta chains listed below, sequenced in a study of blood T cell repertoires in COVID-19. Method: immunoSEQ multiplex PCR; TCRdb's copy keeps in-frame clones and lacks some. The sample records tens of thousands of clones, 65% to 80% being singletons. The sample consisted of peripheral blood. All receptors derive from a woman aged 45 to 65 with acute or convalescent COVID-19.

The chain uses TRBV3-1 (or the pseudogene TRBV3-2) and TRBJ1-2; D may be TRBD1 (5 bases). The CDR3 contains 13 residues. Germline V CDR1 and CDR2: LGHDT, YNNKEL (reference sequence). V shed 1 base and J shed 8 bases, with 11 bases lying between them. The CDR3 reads CASSQVAGLGYTF. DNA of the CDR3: TGTGCCAGCAGCCAAGTCGCAGGGCTCGGCTACACCTTC.

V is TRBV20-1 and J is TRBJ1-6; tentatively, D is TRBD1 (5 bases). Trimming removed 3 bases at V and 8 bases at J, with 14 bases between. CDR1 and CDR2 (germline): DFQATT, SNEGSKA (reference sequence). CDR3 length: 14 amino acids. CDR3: CSASWGERYSPLHF. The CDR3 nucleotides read TGCAGTGCTAGTTGGGGGGAACGTTATTCACCCCTCCACTTT.

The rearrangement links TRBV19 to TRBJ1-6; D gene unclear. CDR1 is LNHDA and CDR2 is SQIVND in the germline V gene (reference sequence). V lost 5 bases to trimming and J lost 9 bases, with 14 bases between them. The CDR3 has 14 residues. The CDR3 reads CASSAVPTSSPLHF. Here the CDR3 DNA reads TGTGCCAGTAGTGCGGTTCCGACCAGTTCACCCCTCCACTTT.

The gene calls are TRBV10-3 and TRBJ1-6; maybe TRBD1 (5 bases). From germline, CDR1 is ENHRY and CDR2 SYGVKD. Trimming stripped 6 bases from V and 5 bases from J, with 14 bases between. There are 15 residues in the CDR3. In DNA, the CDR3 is TGTGCCATCAGCGAAGGGGCATCGGATAATTCACCCCTCCACTTT. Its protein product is CAISEGASDNSPLHF.

The CDR3 DNA sequence: TGTGCCAGCAGTCCGGGACAGGAATCCTCCTACGAGCAGTACTTC. Protein: CASSPGQESSYEQYF. The chain is built from TRBV27 and TRBJ2-7, with TRBD1 matching over 8 bases. J lost 0 bases, V lost 5 bases, and 6 bases had no gene match. CDR3 length: 15 amino acids. The germline CDR1 and CDR2 sequences are MNHEY and SMNVEV (reference sequence).

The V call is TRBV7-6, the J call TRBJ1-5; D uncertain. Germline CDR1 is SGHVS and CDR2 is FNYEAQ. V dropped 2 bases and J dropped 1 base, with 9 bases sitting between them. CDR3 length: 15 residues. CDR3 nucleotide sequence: TGTGCCAGCAGCTTACTGTCGGGGAGCAATCAGCCCCAGCATTTT. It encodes CASSLLSGSNQPQHF.

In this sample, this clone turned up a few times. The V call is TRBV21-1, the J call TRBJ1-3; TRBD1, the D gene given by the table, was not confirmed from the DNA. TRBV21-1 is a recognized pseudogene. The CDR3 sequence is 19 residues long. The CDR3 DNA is TGTGCCAGCAGCTCCCTCTGCGCACCCAGGGGATACTCTGGAAACACCATATATTTT. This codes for CASSSLCAPRGYSGNTIYF.

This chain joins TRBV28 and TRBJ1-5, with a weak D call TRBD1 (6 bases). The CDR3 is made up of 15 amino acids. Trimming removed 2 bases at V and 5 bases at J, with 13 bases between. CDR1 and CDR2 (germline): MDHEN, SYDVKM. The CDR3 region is CASSLGGTIHQPQHF. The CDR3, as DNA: TGTGCCAGCAGTTTAGGTGGGACAATTCATCAGCCCCAGCATTTT.

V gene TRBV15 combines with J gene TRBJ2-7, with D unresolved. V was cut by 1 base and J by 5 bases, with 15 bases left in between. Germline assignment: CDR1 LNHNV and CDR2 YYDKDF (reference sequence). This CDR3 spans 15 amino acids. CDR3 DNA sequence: TGTGCCACCAGCAGAGTAAGAAACCAGGCCCACGAGCAGTACTTC. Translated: CATSRVRNQAHEQYF.

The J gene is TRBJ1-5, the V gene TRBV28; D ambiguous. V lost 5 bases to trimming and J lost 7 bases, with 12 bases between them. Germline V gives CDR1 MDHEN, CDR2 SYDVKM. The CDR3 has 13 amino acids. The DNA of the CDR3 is TGTGCCAGCAGTAAACCCGGAGAACAGCCCCAGCATTTT. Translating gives CASSKPGEQPQHF. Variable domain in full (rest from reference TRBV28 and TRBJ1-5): DVKVTQSSRYLVKRTGEKVFLECVQDMDHENMFWYRQDPGLGLRLIYFSYDVKMKEKGDIPEGYSVSREKKERFSLILESASTNQTSMYLCASSKPGEQPQHFGDGTRLSIL.

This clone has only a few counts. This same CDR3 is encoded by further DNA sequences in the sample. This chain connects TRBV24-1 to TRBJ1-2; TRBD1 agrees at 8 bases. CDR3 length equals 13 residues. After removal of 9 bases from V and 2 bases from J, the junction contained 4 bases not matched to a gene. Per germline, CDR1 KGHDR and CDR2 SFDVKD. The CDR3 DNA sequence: TGTGCCACCTCACAGGGGGGGAACTATGGCTACACCTTC. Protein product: CATSQGGNYGYTF.

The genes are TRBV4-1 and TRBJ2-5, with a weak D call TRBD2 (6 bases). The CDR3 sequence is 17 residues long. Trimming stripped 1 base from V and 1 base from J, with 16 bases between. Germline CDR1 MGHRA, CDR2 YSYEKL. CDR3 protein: CASSQAVTLGGQETQYF. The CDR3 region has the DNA TGCGCCAGCAGCCAAGCCGTCACCCTGGGGGGCCAAGAGACCCAGTACTTC.

This CDR3 is CASSLVAGGQGYNEQFF. CDR3 nucleotide sequence: TGTGCCAGCAGCTTAGTGGCAGGGGGACAGGGTTACAATGAGCAGTTCTTC. The rearrangement uses TRBV7-6 and TRBJ2-1; 9 nucleotides match TRBD1. This CDR3 contains 17 residues. The trim removed 1 base at V and 4 bases at J, leaving 8 bases unmatched. Germline V gives CDR1 SGHVS, CDR2 FNYEAQ.

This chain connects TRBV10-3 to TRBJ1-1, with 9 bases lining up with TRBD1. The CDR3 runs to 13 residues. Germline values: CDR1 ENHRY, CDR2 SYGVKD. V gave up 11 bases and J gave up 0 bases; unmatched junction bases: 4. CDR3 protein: CAAGTGMNTEAFF. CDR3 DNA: TGTGCCGCGGGGACAGGGATGAACACTGAAGCTTTCTTT.

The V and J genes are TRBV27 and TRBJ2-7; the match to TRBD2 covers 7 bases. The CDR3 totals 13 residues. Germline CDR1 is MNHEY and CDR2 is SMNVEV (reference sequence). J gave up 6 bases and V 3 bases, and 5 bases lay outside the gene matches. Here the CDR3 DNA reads TGTGCCAGCAGTTTGATGGCTAGCGGCGAGCAGTACTTC. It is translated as CASSLMASGEQYF.

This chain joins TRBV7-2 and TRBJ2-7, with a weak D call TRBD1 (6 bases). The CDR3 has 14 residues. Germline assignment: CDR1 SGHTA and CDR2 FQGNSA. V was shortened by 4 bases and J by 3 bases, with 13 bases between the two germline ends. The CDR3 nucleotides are TGTGCCAGCAGCTCTAGTCGGGACAACTACGAGCAGTACTTC. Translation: CASSSSRDNYEQYF.

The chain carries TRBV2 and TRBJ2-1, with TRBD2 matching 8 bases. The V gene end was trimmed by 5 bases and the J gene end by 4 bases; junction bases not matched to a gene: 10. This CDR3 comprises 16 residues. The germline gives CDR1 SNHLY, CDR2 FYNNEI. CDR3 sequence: CASSPTLAVLYNEQFF. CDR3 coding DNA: TGTGCCAGCAGTCCTACACTAGCGGTTTTATACAATGAGCAGTTCTTC. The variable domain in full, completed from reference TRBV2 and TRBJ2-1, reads EPEVTQTPSHQVTQMGQEVILRCVPISNHLYFYWYRQILGQKVEFLVSFYNNEISEKSEIFDDQFSVERPDGSNFTLKIRSTKLEDSAMYFCASSPTLAVLYNEQFFGPGTRLTVL.

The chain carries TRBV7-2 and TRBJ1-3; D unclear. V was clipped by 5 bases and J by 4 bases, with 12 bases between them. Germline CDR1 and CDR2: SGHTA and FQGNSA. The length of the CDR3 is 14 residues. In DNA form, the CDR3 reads TGTGCCAGCAGCCGTGCCCCGGGAGGAAACACCATATATTTT. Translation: CASSRAPGGNTIYF.

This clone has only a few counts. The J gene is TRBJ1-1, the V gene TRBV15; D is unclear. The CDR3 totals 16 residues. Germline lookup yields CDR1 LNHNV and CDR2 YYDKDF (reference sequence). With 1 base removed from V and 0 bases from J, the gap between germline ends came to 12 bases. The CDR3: CATSRGTQAVNTEAFF. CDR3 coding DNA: TGTGCCACCAGCAGAGGAACCCAGGCCGTGAACACTGAAGCTTTCTTT. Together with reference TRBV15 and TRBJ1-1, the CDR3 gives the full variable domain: DAMVIQNPRYQVTQFGKPVTLSCSQTLNHNVMYWYQQKSSQAPKLLFHYYDKDFNNEADTPDNFQSRRPNTSFCFLDIRSPGLGDTAMYLCATSRGTQAVNTEAFFGQGTRLTVV.

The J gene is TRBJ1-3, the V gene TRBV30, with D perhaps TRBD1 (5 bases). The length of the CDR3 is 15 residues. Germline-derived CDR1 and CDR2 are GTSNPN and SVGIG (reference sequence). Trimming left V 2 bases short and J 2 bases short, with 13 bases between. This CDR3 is CAWSRSSGAGNTIYF. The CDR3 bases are TGTGCCTGGAGTCGGTCTTCGGGGGCTGGAAACACCATATATTTT.

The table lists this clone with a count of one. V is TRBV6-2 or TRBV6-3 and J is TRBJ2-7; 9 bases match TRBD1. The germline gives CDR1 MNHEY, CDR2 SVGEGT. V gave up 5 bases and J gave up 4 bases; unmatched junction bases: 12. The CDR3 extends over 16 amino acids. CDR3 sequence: CASSPHGTGTEYEQYF. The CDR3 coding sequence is TGTGCCAGCAGTCCCCACGGGACAGGGACGGAATACGAGCAGTACTTC.

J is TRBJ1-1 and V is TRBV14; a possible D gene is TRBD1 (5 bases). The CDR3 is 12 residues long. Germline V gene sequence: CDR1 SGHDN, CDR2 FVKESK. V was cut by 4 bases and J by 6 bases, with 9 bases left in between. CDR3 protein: CASSRSGAEAFF. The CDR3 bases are TGTGCCAGCAGCCGGTCGGGGGCTGAAGCTTTCTTT.

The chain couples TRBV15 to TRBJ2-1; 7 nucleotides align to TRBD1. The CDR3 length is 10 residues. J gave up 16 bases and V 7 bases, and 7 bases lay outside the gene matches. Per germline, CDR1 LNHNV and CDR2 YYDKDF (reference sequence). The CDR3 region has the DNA TGTGCCACCATTGAAAGGGGGCCTTTCTTC. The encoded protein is CATIERGPFF.

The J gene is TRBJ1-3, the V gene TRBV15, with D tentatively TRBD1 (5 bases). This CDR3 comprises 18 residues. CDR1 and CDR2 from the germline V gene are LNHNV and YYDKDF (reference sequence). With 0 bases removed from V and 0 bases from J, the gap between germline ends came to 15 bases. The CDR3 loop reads CATSRDLTDRYSGNTIYF. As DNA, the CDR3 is TGTGCCACCAGCAGAGATTTAACCGACAGATACTCTGGAAACACCATATATTTT.